This T cell receptor beta chain was identified during a study of OX40 agonist ivuxolimab in advanced cancers. V lost 1 base, J lost 3 bases, and 9 bases stayed unmatched. Germline V lookup: CDR1 LGHNA, CDR2 YNFKEQ. The CDR3 totals 19 residues. Measured with immunoSEQ multiplex PCR; TCRdb has only the in-frame clones, and not every one. Altogether 90,000 to 150,000 clones are present, 85% to 90% being singletons, with the ten largest covering 0.55%. V usage is TRBV4-2 and J usage is TRBJ2-4; TRBD2 agrees at 13 bases. The sequencing here drew on CD4+ or CD8+ T cells sorted from blood, taken in a trial of the OX40 agonist ivuxolimab. The receptor's source is an adult with an advanced solid tumor such as melanoma, head and neck, liver or kidney cancer. CDR3 amino acids: CASSQGGTSGESVKNIQYF. CDR3 bases: TGTGCCAGCAGCCAAGGGGGGACTAGCGGGGAGTCGGTCAAAAACATTCAGTACTTC.